This TCR beta chain was obtained from a study of blood T cell repertoires in COVID-19. Study summary: Samples representing acute and convalescent COVID-19 were sourced from the United States, Italy and Spain.

Germline V gene lookup returns CDR1 LNHDA and CDR2 SQIVND (reference sequence). The length of the CDR3 is 14 residues. Trimming at V came to 6 bases and at J to 7 bases, leaving 11 bases not matched to a gene. Generated by immunoSEQ multiplex PCR, the TCRdb table keeps only in-frame clones and is missing some. The sample includes about 210,000 clones, 80% to 90% of them seen just once. Sequenced input: peripheral blood. The clonotype comes from a woman between 50 and 59 years old with active or convalescent COVID-19. The chain has TRBV19 and TRBJ2-7; 8 bases agree with TRBD2. The CDR3 region is CASRLTSAWGEQYF. CDR3 DNA sequence: TGTGCCAGTAGATTGACTAGCGCCTGGGGTGAGCAGTACTTC.